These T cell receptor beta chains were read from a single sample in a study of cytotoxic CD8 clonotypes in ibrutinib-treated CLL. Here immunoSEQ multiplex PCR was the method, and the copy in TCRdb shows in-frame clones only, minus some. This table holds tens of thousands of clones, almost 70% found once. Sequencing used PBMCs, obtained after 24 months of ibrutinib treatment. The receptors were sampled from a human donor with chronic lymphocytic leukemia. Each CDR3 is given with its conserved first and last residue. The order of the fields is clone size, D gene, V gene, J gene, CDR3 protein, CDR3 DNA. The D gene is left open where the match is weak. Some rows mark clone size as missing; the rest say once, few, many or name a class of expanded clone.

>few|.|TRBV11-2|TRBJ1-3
CASSLGQGSGNTIYF
TGTGCCAGCAGCTTAGGTCAGGGATCTGGAAACACCATATATTTT
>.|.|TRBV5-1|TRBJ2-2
CASSFDRRKELFF
TGCGCCAGCAGCTTTGACAGGCGTAAGGAGCTGTTTTTT
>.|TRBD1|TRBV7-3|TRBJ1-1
CASSSRGGSPEAFF
TGTGCCAGCAGCTCAAGAGGGGGCAGCCCTGAAGCTTTCTTT
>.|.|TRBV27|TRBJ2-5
CASSLSGIGETQYF
TGTGCCAGCAGTTTATCAGGGATAGGAGAGACCCAGTACTTC
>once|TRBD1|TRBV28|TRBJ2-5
CASSAPGQGWETQYF
TGTGCCAGCAGTGCTCCCGGACAGGGCTGGGAGACCCAGTACTTC
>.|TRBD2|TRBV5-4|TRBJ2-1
CASSLEGLAGGLFF
TGTGCCAGCAGCTTGGAGGGACTAGCGGGGGGCCTATTCTTC
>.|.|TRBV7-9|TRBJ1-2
CASSLASRESYTF
TGTGCCAGCAGCTTAGCTTCGCGGGAGAGCTACACCTTC
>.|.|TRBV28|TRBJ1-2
CASTPTDYGYTF
TGTGCCAGCACCCCAACTGACTATGGCTACACCTTC
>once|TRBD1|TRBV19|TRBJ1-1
CASSRAAPGQVSPKGSFF
TGTGCCAGTAGTAGGGCCGCTCCGGGACAGGTTTCCCCCAAGGGATCTTTCTTT
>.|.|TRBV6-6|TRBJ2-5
CASSYPDYGETQYF
TGTGCCAGCAGTTACCCCGACTATGGGGAGACCCAGTACTTC
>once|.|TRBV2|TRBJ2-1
CASTALLGWQFF
TGTGCCAGCACCGCATTACTAGGGTGGCAGTTCTTC
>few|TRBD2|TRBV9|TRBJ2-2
CASSASGGDAGAGELFF
TGTGCCAGCAGCGCTAGCGGGGGGGATGCGGGCGCCGGGGAGCTGTTTTTT
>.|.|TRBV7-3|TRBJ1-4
CASSPSGGRGEKLFF
TGTGCCAGCAGCCCAAGCGGGGGGCGCGGGGAAAAACTGTTTTTT
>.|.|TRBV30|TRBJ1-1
CAWGDVATEAFF
TGTGCCTGGGGGGACGTCGCCACTGAAGCTTTCTTT
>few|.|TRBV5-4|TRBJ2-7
CASSFRGGSYEQYF
TGTGCCAGCAGCTTCAGGGGGGGCTCCTACGAGCAGTACTTC
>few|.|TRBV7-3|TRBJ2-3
CASSLKEGRLKADTQYF
TGTGCCAGCAGCCTCAAAGAGGGACGTCTGAAAGCAGATACGCAGTATTTT
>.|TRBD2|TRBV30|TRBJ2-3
CAWSVPAGGPDTQYF
TGTGCCTGGAGTGTACCGGCGGGGGGGCCCGACACGCAGTATTTT
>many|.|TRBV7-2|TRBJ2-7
CASSGTRYEQYF
TGTGCCAGCAGCGGGACACGGTACGAGCAGTACTTC
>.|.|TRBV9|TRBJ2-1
CASSVVSGGVPSDEQFF
TGTGCCAGCAGCGTAGTTTCGGGGGGCGTCCCTTCCGATGAGCAGTTCTTC
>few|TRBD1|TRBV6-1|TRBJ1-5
CASSAPAGTAFNQPQHF
TGTGCCAGCAGTGCACCAGCCGGGACAGCCTTCAATCAGCCCCAGCATTTT
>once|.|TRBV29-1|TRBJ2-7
CSVLKLRGNSYEQYF
TGCAGCGTTCTTAAACTAAGGGGGAACTCCTACGAGCAGTACTTC
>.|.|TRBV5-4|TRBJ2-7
CASSVGTGTYEQYF
TGTGCCAGCAGCGTGGGTACAGGTACCTACGAGCAGTACTTC
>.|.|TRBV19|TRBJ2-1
CASSKRDYNEQFF
TGTGCCAGTAGCAAACGGGACTACAATGAGCAGTTCTTC
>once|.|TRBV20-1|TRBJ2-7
CSAVLVEQYF
TGCAGTGCTGTTTTAGTTGAGCAGTACTTC
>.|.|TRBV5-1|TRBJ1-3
CASSLSGGSGNTIYF
TGCGCCAGCAGCTTGAGTGGCGGGTCTGGAAACACCATATATTTT
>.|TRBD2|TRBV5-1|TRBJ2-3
CASRTLAENTDTQYF
TGCGCCAGCCGCACACTAGCGGAAAACACAGATACGCAGTATTTT
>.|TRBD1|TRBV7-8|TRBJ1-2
CASSERDSQPFNYGYTF
TGTGCCAGCAGCGAAAGGGACAGTCAACCTTTTAACTATGGCTACACCTTC
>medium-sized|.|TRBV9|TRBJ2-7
CASSGTGSGHEQYF
TGTGCCAGCAGCGGTACAGGGTCCGGCCACGAGCAGTACTTC